This T cell receptor beta chain was sequenced during a study of blood T cell repertoires in COVID-19. Across the study: Samples of COVID-19 (acute and convalescent) were obtained from the United States, Italy and Spain. The cDNA or gDNA used as material had been derived from T cells, B-cell-depleted T cells, or PBMCs.

J lost 6 bases, V lost 5 bases, and 7 bases had no gene match. This CDR3 is built from 14 residues. Per the germline V gene, CDR1 is MNHEY and CDR2 is SVGAGI. As handled by the study authors: Amplification with reference gene primers provided the estimates of nucleated cell counts. Profiled with immunoSEQ multiplex PCR; TCRdb holds only in-frame clones, not every one. V, J and clone size are those of that table, while D and trimming were read from the DNA. In the table there are approximately 130,000 clones, around 77% of which are singletons. Sequencing input: peripheral blood. V gene TRBV6-5 combines with J gene TRBJ1-2; 9 nucleotides agree with TRBD1. This sequence originates from a human donor in a cohort sampled during active COVID-19. For the CDR3, the DNA is TGTGCCAGCAGTCCCACCGGGACAGGGAATGGCTACACCTTC. Translation: CASSPTGTGNGYTF.